This T cell receptor (beta chain) was captured in a study of blood T cell repertoires in COVID-19 (dated by TCRdb to 2019 to 2021). For the wider study: Samples covering the acute and convalescent phases of COVID-19 were provided by collaborators in the United States, Italy and Spain. The material from the prospective study consisted of cDNA or gDNA derived from T cells, B-cell-depleted T cells, or PBMCs. The dataset comprised deeply sampled blood TCRbeta repertoires from subjects exposed to, actively infected with, or recovered from COVID-19. The repertoires were released in a freely available public database intended as a resource for research on the immune response to SARS-CoV-2. Samples were obtained from the ongoing ImmuneRACE study (first 160 participants) and from 950 to 1,500 subjects provided by 6 global collaborators. The sample metadata nearly always contained a de-identified subject ID, COVID-19 status, age in years and sex. Where available, HLA class I and class II types were taken from metadata supplied by the sample provider and were not determined by assay-based typing.

The germline V gene yields MDHEN for CDR1 and SYDVKM for CDR2. The V end loses 6 bases and the J end loses 3 bases, and a stretch of 11 bases separates them. The CDR3 has 13 amino acids, counting the end cysteine and phenylalanine. Kept here is only the CDR3 DNA, which spans 39 bases and is read in frame from base 1. On this clone: Its recognized antigen is unknown. No much larger clonotype is one base removed from it; base qualities were not supplied.

The immunoSEQ Assay, a bias-controlled multiplex PCR, was used to amplify TCRbeta CDR3 regions from genomic DNA. Regarding the original processing steps: The number of nucleated cells in each sample was estimated by amplification of reference gene primers within the assay. To quantify the absolute abundance of each unique TCRbeta CDR3 rearrangement, sequence reads were collapsed and filtered. For each sample, productive Simpson clonality was calculated as the square root of Simpson's diversity index across productive rearrangements. The immuneACCESS repertoire file appears here via TCRdb, limited to in-frame rearrangements. These files lack a portion of the clones; in checked studies, under half of the deficit traces to unresolved V genes, and the cause of the others is not known. D and trimming come from the DNA, and the V and J calls and clone size come from that table. The sample contains about 220,000 clones, 84% of them found a single time. The ten biggest clones cover 3% to 3.5% of the sample.

Another Seattle source contributed samples from volunteer blood donors who had recovered from COVID-19. Whole blood was collected in K2EDTA tubes by collaborating institutions according to the institutions' own protocols. For TCRbeta analysis, collaborator samples were shipped as frozen whole blood, as isolated PBMCs, or as DNA extracted from either sample type. Study-wide findings and limitations: How much clinical and demographic metadata was included differed by source and by participant, and the metadata was provided uncurated.

This receptor was taken from a woman aged 25-40 years who had recovered from COVID-19. The chain links TRBV28 with TRBJ1-2; the D gene cannot be named for sure. The sequenced sample was peripheral blood. DNA sequence: TGTGCCAGCAGAACTAGGGCTTACTATGGCTACACCTTC. Protein translation: CASRTRAYYGYTF.